What follows describes a single TCR beta chain. Its cognate antigen is unknown. This sample was included in a study of shared clonotypes between healthy human individuals. For the study at large: Each donor's CD4 naive and CD4 memory cells filled three plates apiece, CD8 naive two, and CD8 memory one. Study-wide results and limits: Expectations were that clonotype sharing among donors would be affected by sequencing depth.

Using immunoSEQ multiplex PCR, the repertoire was profiled, and TCRdb retains in-frame clones only, with some absent. The data contain roughly 1,500,000 clones, around 98.5% of them seen just once; the ten biggest clones take up roughly 0.36%. Trimming took off 6 bases at V and 3 bases at J, with 8 bases between the two ends. This CDR3 has 11 amino acids. Per germline, CDR1 SQVTM and CDR2 ANQGSEA. The rearrangement links TRBV29-1 to TRBJ1-1; no clear D. The receptor was derived from a man aged 25 to 40 in good health. Sample: naive CD4+ T cells sorted from blood. Stated subset: CD45RA+ positively selected. The CDR3 bases are TGCAGCGTAGGAGCCTACACTGAAGCTTTCTTT. Protein sequence: CSVGAYTEAFF.